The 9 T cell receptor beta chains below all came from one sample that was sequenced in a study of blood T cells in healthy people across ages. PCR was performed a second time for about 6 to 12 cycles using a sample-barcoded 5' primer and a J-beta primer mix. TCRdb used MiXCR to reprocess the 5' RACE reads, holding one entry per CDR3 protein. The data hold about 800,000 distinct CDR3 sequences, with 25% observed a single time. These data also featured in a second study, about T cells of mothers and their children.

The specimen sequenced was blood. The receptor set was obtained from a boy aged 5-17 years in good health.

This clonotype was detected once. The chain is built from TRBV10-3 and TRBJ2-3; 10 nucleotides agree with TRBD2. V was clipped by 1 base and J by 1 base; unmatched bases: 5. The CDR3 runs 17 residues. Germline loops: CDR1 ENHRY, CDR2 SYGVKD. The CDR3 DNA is TGTGCCATCAGTGAGTGGCTAGCGGGGGAGCGCACAGATACGCAGTATTTT. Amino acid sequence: CAISEWLAGERTDTQYF.

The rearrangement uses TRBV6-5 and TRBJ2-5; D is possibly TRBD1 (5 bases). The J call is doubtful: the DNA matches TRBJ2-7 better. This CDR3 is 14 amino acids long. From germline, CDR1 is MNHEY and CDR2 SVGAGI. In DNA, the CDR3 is TGTGCCAGCAATGGGGCAGGCCATTTCTACGAGCAGTACTTC. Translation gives CASNGAGHFYEQYF.

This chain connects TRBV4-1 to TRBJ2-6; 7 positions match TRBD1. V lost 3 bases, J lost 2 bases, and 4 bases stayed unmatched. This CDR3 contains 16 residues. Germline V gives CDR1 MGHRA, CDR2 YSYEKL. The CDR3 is CASSHTGDAGANVLTF. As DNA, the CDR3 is TGCGCCAGCAGCCATACAGGGGATGCTGGGGCCAACGTCCTGACTTTC.

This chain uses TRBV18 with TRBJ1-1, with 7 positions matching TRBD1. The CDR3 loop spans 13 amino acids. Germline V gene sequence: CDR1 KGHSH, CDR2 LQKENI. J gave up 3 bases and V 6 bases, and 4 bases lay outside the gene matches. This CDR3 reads CASSSTGDTEAFF. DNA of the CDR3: TGTGCCAGCTCGTCTACAGGGGACACTGAAGCTTTCTTT.

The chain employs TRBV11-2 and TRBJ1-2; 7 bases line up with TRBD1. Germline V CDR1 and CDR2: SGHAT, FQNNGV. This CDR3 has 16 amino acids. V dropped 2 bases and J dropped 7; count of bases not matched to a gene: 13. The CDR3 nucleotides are TGTGCCAGCAGCTTACAACTCGGGTTCCAGGGGGGTGGCTACACCTTC. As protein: CASSLQLGFQGGGYTF.

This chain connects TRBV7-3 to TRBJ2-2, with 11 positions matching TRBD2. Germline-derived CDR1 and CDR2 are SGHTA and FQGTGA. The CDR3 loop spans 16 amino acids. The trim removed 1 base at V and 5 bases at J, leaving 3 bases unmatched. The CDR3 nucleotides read TGTGCCAGCAGCTTAAACCCTAGCGGGGGGACCGGGGAGCTGTTTTTT. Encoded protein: CASSLNPSGGTGELFF.

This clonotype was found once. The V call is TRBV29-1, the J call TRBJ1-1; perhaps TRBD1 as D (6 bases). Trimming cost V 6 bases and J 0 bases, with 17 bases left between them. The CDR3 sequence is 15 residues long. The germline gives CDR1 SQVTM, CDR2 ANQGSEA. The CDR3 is CSVASLQGLNTEAFF. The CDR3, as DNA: TGCAGCGTGGCGTCCCTACAGGGATTGAACACTGAAGCTTTCTTT.

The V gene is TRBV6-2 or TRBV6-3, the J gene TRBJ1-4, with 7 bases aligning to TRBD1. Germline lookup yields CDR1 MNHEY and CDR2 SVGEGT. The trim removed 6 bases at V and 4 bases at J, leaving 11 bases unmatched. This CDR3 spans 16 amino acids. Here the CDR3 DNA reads TGTGCCAGCAGCAAACGACCGGGACAGAATAATGAAAAACTGTTTTTT. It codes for CASSKRPGQNNEKLFF.

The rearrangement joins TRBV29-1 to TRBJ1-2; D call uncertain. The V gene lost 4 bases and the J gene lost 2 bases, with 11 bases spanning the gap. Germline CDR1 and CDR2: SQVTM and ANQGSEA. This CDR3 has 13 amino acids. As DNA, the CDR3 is TGCAGCGTTGGTAGCAGCCTCAACTATGGCTACACCTTC. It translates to CSVGSSLNYGYTF.